This paragraph covers one T cell receptor beta chain sequence. Its antigen is undetermined. These data originate in a study of T cell responses to AZD1222 COVID-19 vaccine. The CDR3 has 14 residues. The trim removed 3 bases at V and 1 base at J, leaving 0 bases unmatched. In germline, CDR1 is SEHNR, CDR2 FQNEAQ (reference sequence). Clones were sequenced by immunoSEQ multiplex PCR, and TCRdb holds only the in-frame ones, with some missing. The sample contains approximately 150,000 clones, about 92% of which appear only once. Regarding the study as a whole: CD4 TCRs associated with vaccination spanned spike, dominating at 160-218 and 743-854. Recipients of two AZD1222 doses showed rising Spike-specific TCR breadth and depth. Reportedly, close to half of spike-specific TCRs are directed against unmutated variant regions.

The clonotype was recovered from an adult in good health. The chain is built from TRBV7-9 and TRBJ2-3; the match to TRBD2 covers 8 bases. The sample in question was peripheral blood, obtained on day 0 of AZD1222 vaccination. CDR3 nucleotide sequence: TGTGCCAGCAGCTTTAGCGGGGGCACAGATACGCAGTATTTT. Protein: CASSFSGGTDTQYF.